Presented here are 8 T cell receptor beta chains from one specimen sequenced in a study of T cells in Graves' hyperthyroidism and ophthalmopathy. Using RNA transcripts as the source, TCR beta CDR3 regions were amplified. Using the HTBI primer set, a first-round RT-PCR was run on the TCR CDR3. Each CDR3 protein is one row after TCRdb ran MiXCR on the multiplex PCR reads. The sample shows roughly 380,000 distinct CDR3 sequences, over 11% of them seen only once. The sample taken for sequencing was blood. The source of these receptors is an older woman with Graves' hyperthyroidism.

This clonotype was seen at least ten times. This CDR3 reads CASSLVLTSVAYEQYF. Here the CDR3 DNA reads TGTGCCAGCAGCTTGGTGCTGACTAGCGTCGCCTACGAGCAGTACTTC. V gene TRBV5-5 combines with J gene TRBJ2-7; 8 bases fit TRBD2. The V and J ends lost 0 bases and 2 bases, in that order; junction bases with no gene match: 7. This CDR3 is built from 16 residues. CDR1 and CDR2 from the germline V gene are SGHKS and YYEKEE (reference sequence).

This clonotype was found many times. The V call is TRBV5-1, the J call TRBJ1-5; D unresolved. V was cut by 0 bases and J by 2 bases, with 24 bases left in between. Germline CDR1 is SGHRS and CDR2 is YFSETQ. This CDR3 region has 20 residues. The CDR3 bases are TGCGCCAGCAGCTTGGATAAGGGAAGGATACCGAGAGCAGGCAATCAGCCCCAGCATTTT. This gives the protein CASSLDKGRIPRAGNQPQHF.

Ten or more counts support this clonotype. The gene calls are TRBV11-3 and TRBJ2-3, with D maybe TRBD2 (6 bases). The CDR3 loop spans 17 amino acids. V was clipped by 5 bases and J by 2 bases, with 20 bases between them. The germline gives CDR1 SGHNT, CDR2 YENEEA. Here the CDR3 reads CASSPPRGAGNTDTQYF. The CDR3 bases are TGTGCCAGCAGCCCACCCCGTGGAGCGGGCAACACAGATACGCAGTATTTT.

The sample holds a few counts of this clonotype. This rearrangement joins TRBV27 to TRBJ2-2; maybe TRBD1 (6 bases). Germline V gives CDR1 MNHEY, CDR2 SMNVEV (reference sequence). The CDR3 covers 13 residues. V was clipped by 3 bases and J by 6 bases, with 8 bases between them. The CDR3 region has the DNA TGTGCCAGCAGTTTTCAGGGGTCCGGGGAGCTGTTTTTT. Translation gives CASSFQGSGELFF.

As for this clonotype: A much larger clone sits a single nucleotide away, making a read error possible. Here the CDR3 reads CSVEDRRGGGEELFF. The CDR3 DNA reads TGCAGCGTTGAAGATCGCCGGGGAGGCGGTGAAGAACTGTTTTTT. This chain links TRBV29-1 with TRBJ1-4; D unresolved. Germline CDR1 is SQVTM and CDR2 is ANQGSEA. The CDR3 has 15 amino acids.

This chain links TRBV29-1 with TRBJ2-3, with D maybe TRBD2 (5 bases). The germline V and J ends were trimmed by 7 bases and 5 bases, with 19 bases remaining between them. Looked up from germline, CDR1 is SQVTM and CDR2 is ANQGSEA. This CDR3 has 14 amino acids. The chain's CDR3 is CSATPGFRGDTQYF. In nucleotides, the CDR3 is TGCAGCGCCACCCCCGGATTCCGGGGAGATACGCAGTATTTT.

This clonotype appeared many times. J is TRBJ2-2 and V is TRBV30; D remains ambiguous. CDR3 length equals 14 residues. Looked up from germline, CDR1 is GTSNPN and CDR2 is SVGIG (reference sequence). The V and J ends lost 3 bases and 0 bases respectively, with 8 bases between them. The CDR3: CAWRRLTNTGELFF. The CDR3 region has the DNA TGTGCCTGGAGACGTCTCACGAACACCGGGGAGCTGTTTTTT. The whole variable domain, remainder taken from reference TRBV30 and TRBJ2-2, is SQTIHQWPATLVQPVGSPLSLECTVEGTSNPNLYWYRQAAGRGLQLLFYSVGIGQISSEVPQNLSASRPQDRQFILSSKKLLLSDSGFYLCAWRRLTNTGELFFGEGSRLTVL.

For this clonotype: A much more abundant neighbour one base away suggests this may be a read error. The V and J genes are TRBV20-1 and TRBJ2-3; 8 bases align to TRBD1. Germline-derived CDR1 and CDR2 are DFQATT and SNEGSKA (reference sequence). The ends lost 8 bases at V and 4 bases at J; junction bases unmatched: 8. This CDR3 contains 13 residues. DNA of the CDR3: TGCAGTACACGACAGGGGAACGCAGATACGCAGTATTTT. Protein sequence: CSTRQGNADTQYF.